These 24 T cell receptor beta chains were all obtained from the same sample, sequenced in a study of T-cell memory formation after mild COVID-19. Each CDR3 protein gets one entry after TCRdb re-called the 5' RACE reads with MiXCR. The table shows approximately 300,000 distinct CDR3 sequences, with roughly 15% occurring only once. Sequenced material: PBMCs or a T cell subset sorted from them (not recorded which). Receptor source: a man younger than 35 who had mild COVID-19 (a few samples of this study predate the infection). Cell type and time point are not known.

V usage is TRBV19 and J usage is TRBJ2-2, with 7 bases identical to TRBD1. Germline CDR1 LNHDA, CDR2 SQIVND (reference sequence). This CDR3 is 15 amino acids long. V was clipped by 7 bases and J by 7 bases; unmatched bases: 12. CDR3 amino acids: CASTPSTGFVGELFF. DNA of the CDR3: TGTGCCAGTACCCCCTCGACAGGGTTTGTCGGGGAGCTGTTTTTT.

The DNA of the CDR3 is TGTGCCAGCAGTTCCTCATATTCCAGGGAGGGCTACACCTTC. It encodes CASSSSYSREGYTF. The chain uses TRBV12-3 or TRBV12-4 and TRBJ1-2; tentatively, D is TRBD1 (5 bases). This CDR3 has 14 amino acids. Trimming took 4 bases from V and 8 from J, leaving 17 bases between them.

This clonotype was observed a handful of times. V and J are TRBV15 and TRBJ1-2; D remains ambiguous. This CDR3 comprises 13 residues. Looked up from germline, CDR1 is LNHNV and CDR2 is YYDKDF (reference sequence). The germline V and J ends were trimmed by 0 bases and 8 bases, with 10 bases remaining between them. The CDR3 nucleotides are TGTGCCACCAGCAGAGATGAGGGAAGGGGCTACACCTTC. It is translated as CATSRDEGRGYTF.

This clonotype was observed a few times. The chain uses TRBV6-1 and TRBJ2-7; D is perhaps TRBD2 (7 bases). Trimming stripped 8 bases from V and 2 bases from J, with 16 bases between. The CDR3 has 14 amino acids. Germline CDR1 and CDR2: MNHNS and SASEGT. The CDR3 coding sequence is TGTGCCAGCGCCGGGGGGCACACCACCTACGAGCAGTACTTC. It codes for CASAGGHTTYEQYF.

This clonotype was observed a single time. CDR3 residues: CASSQGGTFTDTQYF. CDR3 nucleotide sequence: TGCGCCAGCAGCCAAGGGGGGACTTTCACAGATACGCAGTATTTT. The chain carries TRBV4-3 and TRBJ2-3; possibly TRBD2 for D (6 bases). The CDR3 consists of 15 residues. CDR1 is LGHNA and CDR2 is YSLEER in the germline V gene. V lost 1 base, J lost 2 bases, and 10 bases lay in between.

This chain uses TRBV29-1 with TRBJ1-1; TRBD1 aligns across 7 bases. V lost 7 bases, J lost 0 bases, and 5 bases stayed unmatched. This CDR3 is built from 13 residues. CDR1 and CDR2 (germline): SQVTM, ANQGSEA. The CDR3 reads CSGGGQLNTEAFF. The DNA of the CDR3 is TGCAGCGGGGGGGGACAGTTGAACACTGAAGCTTTCTTT.

This clonotype was seen only a few times. The chain uses TRBV25-1 and TRBJ1-2; maybe TRBD1 (5 bases). The CDR3 has 15 residues. Germline V CDR1 and CDR2: MGHDK, SYGVNS. V lost 3 bases and J lost 4, with 15 bases in between. CDR3 DNA sequence: TGTGCCAGCAGTGAGGGCGCGGGGGTTGGCTATGGCTACACCTTC. It codes for CASSEGAGVGYGYTF.

In its sample, this clonotype was seen a few times. The rearrangement uses TRBV20-1 and TRBJ2-3; unclear D gene. V lost 3 bases and J 5 bases, leaving 12 bases between the germline ends. The CDR3 loop spans 13 amino acids. Germline V lookup: CDR1 DFQATT, CDR2 SNEGSKA (reference sequence). CDR3 sequence: CSARLPGVDTQYF. Written as DNA, the CDR3 is TGCAGTGCTAGGCTCCCGGGTGTAGATACGCAGTATTTT.

The chain links TRBV10-3 to TRBJ2-3; tentative D call: TRBD2 (5 bases). The V end was cut by 6 bases, the J end by 0 bases, with 10 bases between. Per germline, CDR1 ENHRY and CDR2 SYGVKD. The CDR3 extends over 14 amino acids. CDR3 nucleotides: TGTGCCATCAGACCCAGGACTAGCACAGATACGCAGTATTTT. Translated: CAIRPRTSTDTQYF.

The chain links TRBV20-1 to TRBJ1-2; no definite D call. This CDR3 region has 13 residues. The germline V gene has CDR1 DFQATT and CDR2 SNEGSKA (reference sequence). V lost 2 bases, J lost 6 bases, and 13 bases lay in between. DNA of the CDR3: TGCAGTGCTAGATTCCTGGCTTTTCATGGCTACACCTTC. Translated: CSARFLAFHGYTF.

There are a few counts of this clonotype. CDR3 DNA: TGTGCCAGCAGGAGCGGGGGGGACAGCAATGAGCAGTTCTTC. Translating gives CASRSGGDSNEQFF. This rearrangement joins TRBV6-1 to TRBJ2-1; 10 nucleotides match TRBD2. Germline-derived CDR1 and CDR2 are MNHNS and SASEGT. The CDR3 length is 14 residues. The junction had 5 bases not matched to a gene; V was cut back by 6 bases and J by 6 bases.

This chain joins TRBV27 and TRBJ2-3, with TRBD1 matching over 12 bases. This CDR3 spans 19 amino acids. Germline V gene lookup returns CDR1 MNHEY and CDR2 SMNVEV (reference sequence). The ends lost 5 bases at V and 1 base at J; junction bases unmatched: 13. The CDR3 here is CASSRPTGTGGWGTDTQYF. CDR3 bases: TGTGCCAGCAGTCGCCCTACCGGGACAGGGGGCTGGGGCACAGATACGCAGTATTTT.

The J gene is TRBJ2-7, the V gene TRBV3-2. TRBV3-2 is listed as a pseudogene. The CDR3 spans 15 residues. The CDR3 sequence is CASSQGNGTSYEQYV. CDR3 in DNA: TGTGCCAGCAGCCAAGGAAACGGGACCTCCTACGAGCAGTACGTC.

This clonotype was seen more than once but under ten times. The chain has TRBV10-3 and TRBJ1-2; D unresolved. The CDR3 length is 15 residues. CDR1 ENHRY and CDR2 SYGVKD come from the germline V gene. V lost 4 bases to trimming and J lost 4 bases, with 16 bases between them. The DNA of the CDR3 is TGTGCCATCAGTGGCCACACGCTTAAGCCCTATGGCTACACCTTC. Translated: CAISGHTLKPYGYTF.

This sequence joins TRBV7-9 and TRBJ1-1; 11 bases agree with TRBD1. Germline V gene sequence: CDR1 SEHNR, CDR2 FQNEAQ (reference sequence). The trim removed 4 bases at V and 7 bases at J, leaving 5 bases unmatched. The CDR3 extends over 14 amino acids. The CDR3 DNA follows: TGTGCCAGCAGCTCTTCCGGGACAGGGGGTGAAGCTTTCTTT. This sequence encodes CASSSSGTGGEAFF.

The chain couples TRBV20-1 to TRBJ2-5; no reliable D call. The CDR3 runs to 14 residues. Trimming cost V 0 bases and J 5 bases, with 13 bases left between them. Germline assignment: CDR1 DFQATT and CDR2 SNEGSKA (reference sequence). In DNA, the CDR3 is TGCAGTGCTAGAGATGGACGAGCCGGGGAGACCCAGTACTTC. The encoded protein is CSARDGRAGETQYF.

The chain couples TRBV6-5 to TRBJ1-1, with 7 bases matching TRBD1. The J segment lost 6 bases and the V segment lost 2 bases, leaving 9 bases of the junction unmatched. The CDR3 has 15 residues. Germline-derived CDR1 and CDR2 are MNHEY and SVGAGI. CDR3 residues: CASSYPQGSRAEAFF. The CDR3 coding sequence is TGTGCCAGCAGTTACCCACAGGGGAGTAGGGCTGAAGCTTTCTTT.

A few counts support this clonotype. The chain employs TRBV7-9 and TRBJ1-2, with D perhaps matching TRBD1 (6 bases). Per the germline V gene, CDR1 is SEHNR and CDR2 is FQNEAQ (reference sequence). The CDR3 spans 13 residues. The V end lost 6 bases, the J end lost 8 bases, and 16 bases lay between the germline ends. The CDR3 loop is CASSLASGAGYTF. The CDR3 bases are TGTGCCAGCAGTCTAGCATCAGGGGCCGGCTACACCTTC.

This rearrangement joins TRBV4-3 to TRBJ2-1; a weak D match, TRBD2 (7 bases). Germline assignment: CDR1 LGHNA and CDR2 YSLEER. The CDR3 is 16 residues long. Trimming took 0 bases from V and 10 from J, leaving 19 bases between them. CDR3 in amino acids: CASSQETGSGGMEQFF. The CDR3 nucleotides read TGCGCCAGCAGCCAAGAAACAGGGTCGGGGGGTATGGAGCAGTTCTTC.

This rearrangement joins TRBV4-2 to TRBJ2-1; TRBD1 agrees at 12 bases. The germline gives CDR1 LGHNA, CDR2 YNFKEQ. V was clipped by 6 bases and J by 6 bases; unmatched bases: 6. The CDR3 covers 15 residues. CDR3 residues: CASRSGTGGLNEQFF. For the CDR3, the DNA is TGTGCCAGCAGATCCGGGACAGGGGGCCTCAATGAGCAGTTCTTC.

Written as DNA, the CDR3 is TGTGCCAGCAGCTTAAGGGTTACGGGTATGAACACTGAAGCTTTCTTT. Its translation: CASSLRVTGMNTEAFF. V is TRBV7-8 and J is TRBJ1-1; D call uncertain. V was pared by 2 bases and J by 0 bases, with 13 bases between. The CDR3 covers 16 residues. Germline-derived CDR1 and CDR2 are SGHVS and FQNEAQ.

The rearrangement joins TRBV7-3 to TRBJ2-7, with 7 nucleotides matching TRBD1. V shed 3 bases, J shed 3 bases, and the junction held 2 bases outside the gene matches. Germline CDR1 and CDR2: SGHTA and FQGTGA. This CDR3 spans 13 amino acids. The CDR3 region is CASSFDRDYEQYF. The DNA of the CDR3 is TGTGCCAGCAGCTTTGACAGGGACTACGAGCAGTACTTC.

The chain joins TRBV20-1 to TRBJ2-5, with D hard to call. Trimming removed 3 bases at V and 7 bases at J, with 12 bases between. Looked up from germline, CDR1 is DFQATT and CDR2 is SNEGSKA (reference sequence). This CDR3 comprises 12 residues. The CDR3 reads CSARASSWTQYF. In DNA, the CDR3 is TGCAGTGCTAGGGCCAGCTCGTGGACCCAGTACTTC.

This chain uses TRBV7-6 with TRBJ2-5, with TRBD2 as a possible D gene (6 bases). V lost 0 bases and J 2 bases, leaving 16 bases between the germline ends. This CDR3 has 17 residues. Germline V gives CDR1 SGHVS, CDR2 FNYEAQ. The CDR3 bases are TGTGCCAGCAGCTTAGCGCGTAGGACTATCACTCAAGAGACCCAGTACTTC. Translated, it gives CASSLARRTITQETQYF.